This T cell receptor (beta chain) was identified in a study of type 1 and type 2 diabetes patients. Overall study: Magnetic bead positive selection isolated CD4+ or CD8+ T cells from PBMCs.

Diabetic patients met standard criteria for type 1 or type 2 diabetes. The CDR3 loop spans 12 amino acids. CDR1 and CDR2 (germline): GTSNPN, SVGIG (reference sequence). V was clipped by 2 bases and J by 0 bases, with 1 base between them. Amplification started from genomic DNA. Multiplex PCR with 30 forward and 13 reverse primers amplified the TCR beta CDR3. TCRdb processed the multiplex PCR reads anew with MiXCR; each CDR3 protein has one entry. Seen here are about 270,000 distinct CDR3 sequences, roughly 50% observed once, and the top ten hold around 13%. This clonotype was obtained from a man between 18 and 29 years old with type 2 diabetes. This rearrangement joins TRBV30 to TRBJ2-2; D is undetermined. The sample was peripheral blood mononuclear cells (PBMCs). The CDR3 sequence: CAWSPNTGELFF. The CDR3 region has the DNA TGTGCCTGGAGTCCGAACACCGGGGAGCTGTTTTTT. The full variable domain, in which reference TRBV30 and TRBJ2-2 provide the parts outside the CDR3, is SQTIHQWPATLVQPVGSPLSLECTVEGTSNPNLYWYRQAAGRGLQLLFYSVGIGQISSEVPQNLSASRPQDRQFILSSKKLLLSDSGFYLCAWSPNTGELFFGEGSRLTVL.